These 25 T cell receptor beta chains originate from one sample sequenced in a study of cytomegalovirus exposure and HLA in healthy donors. TCRdb keeps only in-frame clones here, not all; method: immunoSEQ multiplex PCR. The table records roughly 300,000 clones, roughly 90% of them present only once. Material for sequencing was PBMCs. The receptors originated from a woman younger than 45 in good health and CMV-seropositive.

J is TRBJ2-1 and V is TRBV9; weak D call: TRBD1 (6 bases). The CDR3 is 16 amino acids. CDR1 is SGDLS and CDR2 is YYNGEE in the germline V gene. Trimming cost V 2 bases and J 3 bases, with 15 bases left between them. The DNA of the CDR3 is TGTGCCAGCAGCGTTTCGGGGACAACCAACTACAATGAGCAGTTCTTC. Its protein product is CASSVSGTTNYNEQFF.

The chain is built from TRBV7-5 and TRBJ2-2. TRBV7-5 is labeled a pseudogene. The CDR3 has 12 residues. CDR3 loop: CVRRHHTGELFF. The CDR3 nucleotides read TGTGTCAGAAGGCACCACACCGGGGAGCTGTTTTTT.

This clone has only a few counts. The chain couples TRBV10-3 to TRBJ1-5; D is possibly TRBD1 (5 bases). Germline-derived CDR1 and CDR2 are ENHRY and SYGVKD. V shed 5 bases and J shed 0 bases, with 23 bases lying between them. The CDR3 length is 19 residues. In DNA form, the CDR3 reads TGTGCCATCAGTTCTAATGTAGGGGAGAATGTCAATAGCAATCAGCCCCAGCATTTT. Its translation: CAISSNVGENVNSNQPQHF.

V usage is TRBV15 and J usage is TRBJ2-1; D is perhaps TRBD1 or TRBD2 (6 bases each). The CDR3 contains 13 residues. V was cut by 0 bases and J by 8 bases, with 8 bases left in between. CDR1 and CDR2 from the germline V gene are LNHNV and YYDKDF (reference sequence). CDR3 nucleotides: TGTGCCACCAGCAGAGACGGGGGCCATGAGCAGTTCTTC. The encoded protein is CATSRDGGHEQFF.

The table lists this clone with a count of one. The chain couples TRBV27 to TRBJ2-1; D not resolved. Germline V CDR1 and CDR2: MNHEY, SMNVEV (reference sequence). This CDR3 has 13 residues. Trimming shortened V by 1 base and J by 5 bases, and 6 bases separated the two germline ends. CDR3 region: CASSLWVDNEQFF. The CDR3 DNA is TGTGCCAGCAGTTTATGGGTCGACAATGAGCAGTTCTTC.

About this clone: Other DNA sequences in this specimen translate into the identical CDR3. The chain combines TRBV18 with TRBJ1-1; D remains unclear. Germline CDR1 and CDR2: KGHSH and LQKENI. The CDR3 length is 13 residues. Trimming removed 3 bases at V and 0 bases at J, with 5 bases between. Here the CDR3 reads CASSPTVNTEAFF. In DNA, the CDR3 is TGTGCCAGCTCACCCACAGTGAACACTGAAGCTTTCTTT.

The chain links TRBV5-1 to TRBJ2-2; D unresolved. The CDR3 has 14 residues. The V end was cut by 0 bases, the J end by 5 bases, with 8 bases between. Looked up from germline, CDR1 is SGHRS and CDR2 is YFSETQ. DNA for the CDR3: TGCGCCAGCAGCTTGGCCCAGCCAACCGGGGAGCTGTTTTTT. This encodes CASSLAQPTGELFF. Complete variable domain (other parts from reference TRBV5-1 and TRBJ2-2): KAGVTQTPRYLIKTRGQQVTLSCSPISGHRSVSWYQQTPGQGLQFLFEYFSETQRNKGNFPGRFSGRQFSNSRSEMNVSTLELGDSALYLCASSLAQPTGELFFGEGSRLTVL.

The chain links TRBV6-4 to TRBJ1-1; possibly TRBD1 for D (5 bases). V lost 6 bases to trimming and J lost 3 bases, with 5 bases between them. The CDR3 totals 11 residues. CDR1 is MRHNA and CDR2 is SNTAGT in the germline V gene. The CDR3 loop is CASSRDTEAFF. The CDR3 DNA follows: TGTGCCAGCAGCAGGGACACTGAAGCTTTCTTT.

V usage is TRBV28 and J usage is TRBJ1-2; D is unclear. The CDR3 consists of 13 residues. Germline CDR1 MDHEN, CDR2 SYDVKM. V lost 2 bases and J 7 bases, leaving 11 bases between the germline ends. CDR3 sequence (DNA): TGTGCCAGCAGTTTAGGCGCTTCGGGTGGCTACACCTTC. It yields the protein CASSLGASGGYTF.

V usage is TRBV28 and J usage is TRBJ2-5, with 11 bases lining up with TRBD2. J gave up 4 bases and V 7 bases, and 11 bases lay outside the gene matches. The CDR3 has 16 residues. CDR1 and CDR2 (germline): MDHEN, SYDVKM. CDR3 in amino acids: CASNRWKLAGVETQYF. In nucleotides, the CDR3 is TGTGCCAGCAATCGATGGAAACTAGCGGGAGTAGAGACCCAGTACTTC.

The chain links TRBV27 to TRBJ2-7; D may be TRBD1 (5 bases). Germline V gives CDR1 MNHEY, CDR2 SMNVEV (reference sequence). This CDR3 contains 12 residues. V lost 5 bases and J lost 3, with 8 bases in between. CDR3 region: CASSPQGYEQYF. CDR3 bases: TGTGCCAGCAGTCCCCAGGGCTACGAGCAGTACTTC.

This chain links TRBV2 with TRBJ2-7, with 9 positions matching TRBD1. This CDR3 region has 14 residues. The trim removed 6 bases at V and 0 bases at J, leaving 3 bases unmatched. Germline V gives CDR1 SNHLY, CDR2 FYNNEI. The CDR3 bases are TGTGCCAGCAGGGGGACAGGGTTCTCCTACGAGCAGTACTTC. Translated, it gives CASRGTGFSYEQYF. The entire variable domain, with the rest obtained from reference TRBV2 and TRBJ2-7, is as follows: EPEVTQTPSHQVTQMGQEVILRCVPISNHLYFYWYRQILGQKVEFLVSFYNNEISEKSEIFDDQFSVERPDGSNFTLKIRSTKLEDSAMYFCASRGTGFSYEQYFGPGTRLTVT.

The rearrangement links TRBV7-8 to TRBJ2-1, with D hard to call. V lost 5 bases to trimming and J lost 8 bases, with 13 bases between them. From germline, CDR1 is SGHVS and CDR2 FQNEAQ. The CDR3 is 13 amino acids. For the CDR3, the DNA is TGTGCCAGCAGCGAAGACCGAACGGATGAGCAGTTCTTC. It specifies CASSEDRTDEQFF.

The chain has TRBV6-1 and TRBJ2-2; the D gene is possibly TRBD1 (6 bases). Germline V gene lookup returns CDR1 MNHNS and CDR2 SASEGT. V gave up 4 bases and J gave up 6 bases, with 18 bases separating them. The CDR3 is 16 residues long. DNA for the CDR3: TGTGCCAGCAGTGGATCGCCACACAGGGTCCCCGGGGAGCTGTTTTTT. Its translation: CASSGSPHRVPGELFF.

This clone was seen more than once but under ten times. V is TRBV15 and J is TRBJ2-5; no clear D gene. Germline V CDR1 and CDR2: LNHNV, YYDKDF (reference sequence). CDR3 length: 13 amino acids. V was pared by 0 bases and J by 4 bases, with 6 bases between. This chain's CDR3 is CATSRDLGETQYF. Written as DNA, the CDR3 is TGTGCCACCAGCAGAGATTTAGGAGAGACCCAGTACTTC.

V and J are TRBV10-3 and TRBJ1-2, with D possibly being TRBD1 (5 bases). The CDR3 is 14 residues long. The germline gives CDR1 ENHRY, CDR2 SYGVKD. Between the trimmed V and J ends, which lost 1 base and 8 bases, there was a span of 14 bases. The CDR3 reads CAISELGDRGGYTF. The CDR3 DNA reads TGTGCCATCAGTGAGTTAGGGGACCGGGGCGGCTACACCTTC.

This clone was counted between two and nine times. The rearrangement uses TRBV6-5 and TRBJ1-5; TRBD1 might be the D (6 bases). This CDR3 is built from 15 residues. Germline V CDR1 and CDR2: MNHEY, SVGAGI. The ends were cut back, 5 bases at V and 5 bases at J, with 16 bases in the middle. Here the CDR3 reads CASSTGGAAYQPQHF. In nucleotides, the CDR3 is TGTGCCAGCAGTACTGGGGGGGCGGCCTATCAGCCCCAGCATTTT.

This sequence joins TRBV15 and TRBJ1-1; D uncertain. Trimming took 0 bases from V and 6 from J, leaving 5 bases between them. CDR1 and CDR2 (germline): LNHNV, YYDKDF (reference sequence). The CDR3 is made up of 12 amino acids. The CDR3 DNA reads TGTGCCACCAGCAGAGATTCTCCTGAAGCTTTCTTT. Protein sequence: CATSRDSPEAFF.

This clone has a single count. The V and J genes are TRBV5-1 and TRBJ1-1; D remains ambiguous. Germline-derived CDR1 and CDR2 are SGHRS and YFSETQ. The length of the CDR3 is 11 residues. V was shortened by 2 bases and J by 8 bases, with 7 bases between the two germline ends. The CDR3 sequence: CASSLGGEAFF. In DNA form, the CDR3 reads TGCGCCAGCAGCTTAGGCGGGGAAGCTTTCTTT.

The table lists this clone with a count of one. The V call is TRBV15, the J call TRBJ2-1; no clear D. CDR1 and CDR2 (germline): LNHNV, YYDKDF (reference sequence). V lost 6 bases and J 8 bases, leaving 8 bases between the germline ends. The CDR3 totals 11 residues. The CDR3 sequence is CATSSKHEQFF. CDR3 DNA: TGTGCCACCAGTTCAAAGCATGAGCAGTTCTTC.

The J gene is TRBJ1-2, the V gene TRBV25-1, with 9 nucleotides matching TRBD1. From germline, CDR1 is MGHDK and CDR2 SYGVNS. The CDR3 spans 13 residues. Trimming removed 10 bases from V and 6 bases from J; junction bases left unmatched: 9. The CDR3 sequence: CATNPDRGNGYTF. CDR3 sequence (DNA): TGTGCCACCAACCCGGACAGGGGCAATGGCTACACCTTC.

A single count supports this clone. The V and J genes are TRBV5-1 and TRBJ2-5; 13 positions match TRBD2. Germline V lookup: CDR1 SGHRS, CDR2 YFSETQ. CDR3 length: 17 amino acids. J gave up 5 bases and V 0 bases, and 7 bases lay outside the gene matches. In DNA form, the CDR3 reads TGCGCCAGCAGCTTGGACGGGACTAGCGGGGTAGCGGAGACCCAGTACTTC. Translated, it gives CASSLDGTSGVAETQYF.

The chain has TRBV4-1 and TRBJ1-2, with a weak D call TRBD1 (5 bases). V was clipped by 3 bases and J by 6 bases, with 14 bases between them. Per germline, CDR1 MGHRA and CDR2 YSYEKL. This CDR3 has 14 amino acids. CDR3 sequence reads: CASSHPGGGNGYTF. CDR3 nucleotides: TGCGCCAGCAGCCATCCCGGCGGGGGGAATGGCTACACCTTC.

The V and J genes are TRBV27 and TRBJ2-7, with 12 bases that match TRBD2. CDR1 is MNHEY, CDR2 SMNVEV, per germline (reference sequence). The CDR3 has 14 residues. The V and J ends lost 6 bases and 2 bases, in that order; junction bases with no gene match: 2. This chain's CDR3 is CASRLAGGTYEQYF. In DNA, the CDR3 is TGTGCCAGCAGACTAGCGGGAGGAACCTACGAGCAGTACTTC.

The chain links TRBV6-1 to TRBJ2-7, with 9 bases identical to TRBD1. Germline CDR1 MNHNS, CDR2 SASEGT. The CDR3 consists of 13 residues. V lost 7 bases, J lost 4 bases, and 5 bases stayed unmatched. CDR3 protein: CASNPGQGYEQYF. The DNA of the CDR3 is TGTGCCAGCAACCCGGGACAGGGATACGAGCAGTACTTC.